This T cell receptor (beta chain) was observed in a study of vaccination effects on CD4 cells after COVID-19. General study findings and limits: In vaccinees who were healthy, merely 1 out of 255 vaccine-induced clones cross-reacted with common cold coronaviruses.

The CDR3 runs to 16 residues. Germline V lookup: CDR1 KGHSH, CDR2 LQKENI. V shed 1 base and J shed 2 bases, with 13 bases lying between them. TCRdb's copy holds only in-frame clones and misses some; the assay was immunoSEQ multiplex PCR. The data show some 23,000 clones, around 73% seen once. After more than 8 days in culture, the CD4+ T cells were isolated. Having tested negative for nucleocapsid antibodies, the vaccine recipients showed no prior SARS-CoV-2 infection. IL-2 medium was substituted for half the medium on days 3 and 7. Details on this clone: Its antigen is not known.

The clonotype was recovered from a human donor who received a COVID-19 vaccine. The rearrangement uses TRBV18 and TRBJ2-3; maybe TRBD1 (5 bases). Sequences were derived from CD4+ T cells from PBMCs cultured without peptide, sampled before COVID-19 vaccination. The CDR3 sequence is CASSPRQLTFTDTQYF. The CDR3 coding sequence is TGTGCCAGCTCACCACGACAGCTTACCTTCACAGATACGCAGTATTTT.